These 9 T cell receptor beta chains were all obtained from the same sample, sequenced in a study of blood T cell repertoires in COVID-19 (TCRdb year 2020). The library was obtained by the immunoSEQ multiplex PCR assay. Sourced from immuneACCESS, this table was stored by TCRdb with only in-frame sequences that have V and J called. A share of the clones is absent; for the studies checked, an unresolved V gene accounts for under half, and the remainder has no known explanation. This sample lists more than 150,000 clones; 85% to 90% were detected once. The biggest ten clones account for around 15% of the sample. The sequenced sample consisted of peripheral blood. These receptors were collected from a woman in her thirties or forties with acute or convalescent COVID-19.

This chain uses TRBV24-1 with TRBJ2-7, with D possibly being TRBD1 (6 bases). The germline V gene has CDR1 KGHDR and CDR2 SFDVKD. Trimming removed 3 bases from V and 0 bases from J, with 11 bases in between. This CDR3 is built from 15 residues. This CDR3 reads CATSDNRAGSYEQYF. CDR3 nucleotides: TGTGCCACCAGTGATAACAGGGCGGGCTCCTACGAGCAGTACTTC.

V and J are TRBV9 and TRBJ2-1, with D possibly being TRBD2 (6 bases). CDR1 is SGDLS, CDR2 YYNGEE, per germline. V lost 4 bases, J lost 5 bases, and 19 bases lay in between. CDR3 size: 16 residues. This CDR3 reads CASSHQTRGSDNEQFF. CDR3 coding DNA: TGTGCCAGCAGCCACCAGACCCGGGGGTCGGACAATGAGCAGTTCTTC.

The chain joins TRBV11-3 to TRBJ2-7, with D hard to call. Germline CDR1 is SGHNT and CDR2 is YENEEA. CDR3 length: 12 residues. V was shortened by 8 bases and J by 5 bases, with 13 bases between the two germline ends. CDR3 DNA: TGTGCCAGCGGAGTGGTCCACAACGAGCAGTACTTC. Its translation: CASGVVHNEQYF.

V is TRBV2 and J is TRBJ2-7; no reliable D call. There are 14 residues in the CDR3. Trimming shortened V by 6 bases and J by 0 bases, and 12 bases separated the two germline ends. Germline V CDR1 and CDR2: SNHLY, FYNNEI. The CDR3 region has the DNA TGTGCCAGCAGAATAGTTAGGAGCTCCTACGAGCAGTACTTC. Translation gives CASRIVRSSYEQYF.

The rearrangement links TRBV28 to TRBJ1-5, with D unresolved. The CDR3 has 17 amino acids. Germline V gene lookup returns CDR1 MDHEN and CDR2 SYDVKM. Trimming pared 4 bases from V and 0 bases from J, leaving 16 bases between. CDR3 loop: CASSSPARAGSNQPQHF. CDR3 DNA: TGTGCCAGCAGTTCCCCCGCGCGAGCAGGTAGCAATCAGCCCCAGCATTTT.

The chain combines TRBV5-6 with TRBJ1-6; TRBD1 matches at 7 bases. Germline V gene lookup returns CDR1 SGHDT and CDR2 YYEEEE. With V trimmed by 4 bases and J by 8 bases, 6 bases remained unmatched. This CDR3 spans 14 amino acids. The CDR3 loop reads CASSGGQRDSPLHF. The CDR3 region has the DNA TGTGCCAGCAGCGGGGGACAGCGGGATTCACCCCTCCACTTT.

The chain combines TRBV12-3 or TRBV12-4 with TRBJ2-7; 8 bases line up with TRBD1. V was pared by 5 bases and J by 4 bases, with 1 base of the junction left unmatched. This CDR3 region has 12 residues. CDR3 residues: CASSRDRYEQYF. The CDR3 region has the DNA TGTGCCAGCAGTCGGGACAGGTACGAGCAGTACTTC.

This chain joins TRBV12-3 or TRBV12-4 and TRBJ2-7, with 7 bases matching TRBD1. There are 13 residues in the CDR3. After removal of 5 bases from V and 4 bases from J, the junction contained 5 bases not matched to a gene. Here the CDR3 reads CASSNRGYYEQYF. The DNA for the CDR3 is TGTGCCAGCAGTAACAGGGGCTATTACGAGCAGTACTTC.

The V and J genes are TRBV4-1 and TRBJ1-3; D is ambiguous. The germline V and J ends were trimmed by 1 base and 3 bases, with 16 bases remaining between them. The V gene's germline CDR1 is MGHRA and CDR2 YSYEKL. This CDR3 region has 17 residues. CDR3 in amino acids: CASSQGNLQRNGNTIYF. In DNA, the CDR3 is TGCGCCAGCAGCCAAGGCAACCTACAGAGAAATGGAAACACCATATATTTT.